This is a list of T cell receptor beta chains from one sample in a study of response to subunit inactivated influenza vaccine. TCRdb itself ran the RT-PCR reads through MiXCR, one entry per CDR3 protein. The data show more than 700,000 distinct CDR3 sequences, less than 25% seen once. The source material was PBMCs from blood, sampled 5 to 6 days after vaccination. All receptors come from a man in his forties or fifties who received an inactivated influenza vaccine. Each CDR3 is given with its conserved first and last residue. The D gene is left open where the match is weak. Rows may omit the clone size; those that give it use once, few, many or a size class.

>TRBJ2-1|TRBD2|TRBV15|NA
CATSRRPGLAGTPYNEQFF
TGTGCCACCAGCAGACGACCGGGACTAGCGGGAACTCCCTACAATGAGCAGTTCTTC
>TRBJ2-5|NA|TRBV2|NA
CASDPEGETQYF
TGTGCCAGCGACCCCGAGGGAGAGACCCAGTACTTC
>TRBJ1-5|NA|TRBV15|few
CATSRAPREPQHF
TGTGCCACCAGCAGAGCCCCCCGGGAGCCCCAGCATTTT
>TRBJ2-7|TRBD2|TRBV29-1|NA
CSVRRTSGISYEQYF
TGCAGCGTTAGACGGACTAGCGGGATTTCCTACGAGCAGTACTTC
>TRBJ2-3|NA|TRBV7-2|many
CASSFGPSTDTQYF
TGTGCCAGCAGTTTCGGACCAAGCACAGATACGCAGTATTTT
>TRBJ2-3|TRBD1|TRBV20-1|few
CSASVRQGSRDTQYF
TGCAGTGCTAGTGTCCGACAGGGATCCCGAGATACGCAGTATTTT
>TRBJ2-1|TRBD1|TRBV12-3/TRBV12-4|NA
CATERPGQGYNEQFF
TGTGCCACCGAAAGACCGGGACAGGGGTACAATGAGCAGTTCTTC
>TRBJ2-1|TRBD2|TRBV5-6|NA
CASSQGLAGPNEQFF
TGTGCCAGCAGCCAGGGACTAGCGGGTCCCAATGAGCAGTTCTTC
>TRBJ2-1|NA|TRBV29-1|few
CSVSVTEQFF
TGCAGCGTGAGCGTTACGGAGCAGTTCTTC
>TRBJ2-1|TRBD1|TRBV25-1|NA
CASSDYRGDEQFF
TGTGCCAGCAGTGATTACAGGGGCGATGAGCAGTTCTTC
>TRBJ2-1|NA|TRBV6-2/TRBV6-3|NA
CASRTGTNEQFF
TGTGCCAGCAGAACCGGGACAAATGAGCAGTTCTTC
>TRBJ2-3|NA|TRBV5-1|few
CASSLPTTDTQYF
TGCGCCAGCAGCTTACCCACTACAGATACGCAGTATTTT
>TRBJ2-1|TRBD2|TRBV19|NA
CASSIELAPYNEQFF
TGTGCCAGTAGTATAGAACTAGCGCCGTACAATGAGCAGTTCTTC
>TRBJ1-1|NA|TRBV20-1|NA
CSANADTEAFF
TGCAGTGCAAACGCGGACACTGAAGCTTTCTTT
>TRBJ1-1|TRBD1|TRBV5-1|NA
CASSDRGATEAFF
TGCGCCAGCAGCGACAGGGGTGCGACTGAAGCTTTCTTT
>TRBJ2-3|NA|TRBV20-1|few
CSASSMPDTQYF
TGCAGTGCTAGTAGCATGCCAGATACGCAGTATTTT
>TRBJ1-3|NA|TRBV3-1|NA
CALSPPGGMSSLGNTIYF
TGTGCCCTCAGTCCCCCCGGCGGGATGAGTTCTCTGGGAAACACCATATATTTT
>TRBJ2-7|TRBD1|TRBV7-2|few
CASSLGPTGDQYF
TGTGCCAGCAGCTTAGGGCCCACAGGGGACCAGTACTTC
>TRBJ1-5|NA|TRBV30|NA
CAWSVLGAANQPQHF
TGTGCCTGGAGTGTACTTGGGGCCGCCAATCAGCCCCAGCATTTT
>TRBJ2-3|NA|TRBV18|few
CASQGPQQATDTQYF
TGTGCCAGCCAGGGACCCCAGCAGGCCACAGATACGCAGTATTTT